A single sample is the source of the 4 T cell receptor beta chains below, sequenced in a study of OX40 agonist ivuxolimab in advanced cancers. TCRdb's copy holds only in-frame clones and misses some; the assay was immunoSEQ multiplex PCR. This table has about 42,000 clones, about 88% appearing once. Sequences were derived from CD4+ or CD8+ T cells sorted from blood, sampled in a trial of the OX40 agonist ivuxolimab. Receptors originate from an adult with an advanced solid tumor such as melanoma, head and neck, liver or kidney cancer.

The chain uses TRBV13 and TRBJ2-7; 13 bases are shared with TRBD2. Germline CDR1 PRHDT, CDR2 FYEKMQ (reference sequence). CDR3 length: 15 amino acids. The trim removed 5 bases at V and 7 bases at J, leaving 8 bases unmatched. CDR3 coding DNA: TGTGCCAGCAGCGGGACTAGCGGGATGATGTGGGAGCAGTACTTC. This codes for CASSGTSGMMWEQYF.

This clone has just a few counts. This sequence joins TRBV4-1 and TRBJ1-5; D gene ambiguous. Trimming pared 3 bases from V and 1 base from J, leaving 10 bases between. The germline V gene encodes CDR1 MGHRA and CDR2 YSYEKL. The CDR3 is 15 residues long. CDR3 in amino acids: CASSQTDYSNQPQHF. The CDR3 DNA reads as TGCGCCAGCAGCCAGACCGATTACAGCAATCAGCCCCAGCATTTT.

This clone was seen only once. The genes are TRBV5-1 and TRBJ2-1; 12 bases are a match to TRBD2. Per the germline V gene, CDR1 is SGHRS and CDR2 is YFSETQ. The CDR3 sequence is 16 residues long. V dropped 3 bases and J dropped 2; count of bases not matched to a gene: 3. The CDR3 coding sequence is TGCGCCAGCAGCTGGACTAGCGGGACAACCTACAATGAGCAGTTCTTC. Translating gives CASSWTSGTTYNEQFF.

This chain links TRBV11-2 with TRBJ1-6; possibly TRBD1 for D (6 bases). Looked up from germline, CDR1 is SGHAT and CDR2 is FQNNGV. V was cut by 5 bases and J by 6 bases, with 11 bases left in between. The CDR3 consists of 14 residues. The CDR3 protein is CASSPQGVNSPLHF. CDR3 nucleotide sequence: TGTGCCAGCAGCCCACAGGGAGTTAATTCACCCCTCCACTTT. The whole variable domain, filled in from reference TRBV11-2 and TRBJ1-6, reads EAGVAQSPRYKIIEKRQSVAFWCNPISGHATLYWYQQILGQGPKLLIQFQNNGVVDDSQLPKDRFSAERLKGVDSTLKIQPAKLEDSAVYLCASSPQGVNSPLHFGNGTRLTVT.